This TCR beta chain comes out of a study of cytomegalovirus exposure and HLA in healthy donors. Study background: The 120 validation repertoires and the approximately 700 first-cohort repertoires shared a platform, a later analysis reported.

Points from the study as a whole: CMV antigen specificity was confirmed in vitro for a few CMV-associated chains. The authors listed 150 to 200 TCR beta chains as cytomegalovirus-associated.

It was the approximately 130-subject validation cohort, separate from the approximately 700-subject first cohort, to which the donors belonged. The CDR3 covers 15 residues. J gave up 4 bases and V 6 bases, and 7 bases lay outside the gene matches. Germline values: CDR1 SNHLY, CDR2 FYNNEI. This clone is a singleton in its sample. Its antigen is still unknown. The method was immunoSEQ multiplex PCR; TCRdb's version includes in-frame clones alone and lacks a portion of them. The sample has 120,000 to 150,000 clones; 80% to 90% are singletons. Sequencing input: PBMCs. The chain couples TRBV2 to TRBJ2-2; 8 nucleotides agree with TRBD1. The sequence was obtained from a woman in her thirties in good health and CMV-seronegative. DNA for the CDR3: TGTGCCAGCAGCGTCAGGGGGCTCGGCACCGGGGAGCTGTTTTTT. Residues: CASSVRGLGTGELFF.